This T cell receptor beta chain was observed in a study of blood T cells in healthy people across ages. Study-wide results and limits: In the absence of known donor CMV status, changes in expanded clonotypes were possibly confounded.

Alongside a J-beta primer mix, a sample-barcoded 5' primer served in a second PCR lasting 7 to 11 cycles. All cDNA molecules were each tagged by a template-switch adaptor with 12 random nucleotides. Each CDR3 protein gets one entry after TCRdb re-called the 5' RACE reads with MiXCR. The sample has about 930,000 distinct CDR3 sequences, approximately 32% seen once. Regarding this clonotype: Its specificity is unknown.

V lost 6 bases and J lost 11, with 25 bases in between. This CDR3 spans 15 amino acids. The germline gives CDR1 MNHNS, CDR2 SASEGT. This same sample was also part of a study on T cells of mothers and their children.

The receptor's source is a woman between 35 and 50 years old in good health. Material for sequencing was blood. V usage is TRBV6-1 and J usage is TRBJ2-5, with D perhaps TRBD2 (6 bases). CDR3 amino acids: CASRTGVAFYNEQYF. CDR3 bases: TGTGCCAGCAGGACGGGGGTAGCTTTTTACAATGAGCAGTACTTC.